Below, one TCR beta chain is given with its context. What it binds is not known. This record comes from a study of identical twins. The germline gives CDR1 SEHNR, CDR2 FQNEAQ (reference sequence). The CDR3 spans 17 residues. V gave up 4 bases and J gave up 9 bases; unmatched junction bases: 16. Using its own MiXCR run on the 5' RACE reads, TCRdb lists one record per CDR3 protein. The profile shows 520,000 or so distinct CDR3 sequences, less than 25% of them singletons. Study-wide findings and caveats: These conclusions were based on statistical analysis (cross-sectional, not following the same donors).

In addition, the sample was reused for a study of T cells expressing NK-cell markers. This second study notes: Whether expanded NKG2C+ T cell clones were HCMV-specific remained unclear.

The sequence came from a woman aged 18-29 years in good health. Sequencing used CD4+ T cells sorted from blood. This chain uses TRBV7-9 with TRBJ2-1; 9 bases line up with TRBD2. The CDR3 loop is CASSSSSGRTLGGEQFF. The CDR3, as DNA: TGTGCCAGCAGCTCCAGTAGCGGGAGAACGTTGGGTGGTGAGCAGTTCTTC.